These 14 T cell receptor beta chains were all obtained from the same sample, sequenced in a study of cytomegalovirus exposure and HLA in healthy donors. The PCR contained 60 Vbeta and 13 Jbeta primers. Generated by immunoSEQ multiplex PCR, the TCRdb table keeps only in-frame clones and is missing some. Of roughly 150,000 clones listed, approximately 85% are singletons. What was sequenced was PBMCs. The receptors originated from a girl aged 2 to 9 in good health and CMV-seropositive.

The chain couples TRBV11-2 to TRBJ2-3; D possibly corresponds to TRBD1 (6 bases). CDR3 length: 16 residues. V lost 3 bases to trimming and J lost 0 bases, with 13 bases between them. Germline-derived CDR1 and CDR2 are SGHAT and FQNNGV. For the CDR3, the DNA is TGTGCCAGCAGCTTCTACGGGCAGGGGAGCACAGATACGCAGTATTTT. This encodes CASSFYGQGSTDTQYF.

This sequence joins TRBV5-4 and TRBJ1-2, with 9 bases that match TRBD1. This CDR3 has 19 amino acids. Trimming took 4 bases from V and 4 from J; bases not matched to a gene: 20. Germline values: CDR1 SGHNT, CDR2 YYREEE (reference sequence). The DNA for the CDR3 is TGTGCCAGCAGCCGTCCCGGGACAGGGTTGGTATATAGTGGCTATGGCTACACCTTC. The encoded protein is CASSRPGTGLVYSGYGYTF.

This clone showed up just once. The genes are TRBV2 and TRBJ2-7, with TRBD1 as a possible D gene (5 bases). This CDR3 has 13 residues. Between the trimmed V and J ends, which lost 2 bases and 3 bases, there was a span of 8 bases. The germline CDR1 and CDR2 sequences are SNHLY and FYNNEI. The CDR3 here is CASSEQGFYEQYF. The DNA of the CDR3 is TGTGCCAGCAGTGAACAGGGATTCTACGAGCAGTACTTC.

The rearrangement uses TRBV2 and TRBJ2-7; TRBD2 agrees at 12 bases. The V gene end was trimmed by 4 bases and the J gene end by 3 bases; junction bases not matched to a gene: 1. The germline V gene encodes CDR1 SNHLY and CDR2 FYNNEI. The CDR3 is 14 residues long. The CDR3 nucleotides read TGTGCCAGCAGTGGGACTAGCGGGGACTACGAGCAGTACTTC. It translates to CASSGTSGDYEQYF.

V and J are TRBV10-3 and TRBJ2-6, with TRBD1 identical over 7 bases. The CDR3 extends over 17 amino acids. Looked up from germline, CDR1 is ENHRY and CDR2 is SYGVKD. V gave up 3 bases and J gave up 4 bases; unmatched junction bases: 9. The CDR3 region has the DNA TGTGCCATCAGTGATCAGGGGGAAGGTACCGGGGCCAACGTCCTGACTTTC. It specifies CAISDQGEGTGANVLTF.

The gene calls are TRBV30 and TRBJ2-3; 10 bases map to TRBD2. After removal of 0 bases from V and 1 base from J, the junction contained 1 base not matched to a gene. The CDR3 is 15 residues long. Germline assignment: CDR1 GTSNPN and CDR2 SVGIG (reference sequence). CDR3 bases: TGTGCCTGGAGTGTCCTAGCGGGAGGCACAGATACGCAGTATTTT. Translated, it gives CAWSVLAGGTDTQYF. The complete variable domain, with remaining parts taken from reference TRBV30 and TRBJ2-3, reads SQTIHQWPATLVQPVGSPLSLECTVEGTSNPNLYWYRQAAGRGLQLLFYSVGIGQISSEVPQNLSASRPQDRQFILSSKKLLLSDSGFYLCAWSVLAGGTDTQYFGPGTRLTVL.

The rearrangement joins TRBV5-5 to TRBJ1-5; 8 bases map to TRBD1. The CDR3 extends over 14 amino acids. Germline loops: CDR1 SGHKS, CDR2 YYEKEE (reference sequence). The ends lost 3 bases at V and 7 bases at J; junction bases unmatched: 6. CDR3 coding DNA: TGTGCCAGCAGCTCGACAGGGGCAAGGCAGCCCCAGCATTTT. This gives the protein CASSSTGARQPQHF.

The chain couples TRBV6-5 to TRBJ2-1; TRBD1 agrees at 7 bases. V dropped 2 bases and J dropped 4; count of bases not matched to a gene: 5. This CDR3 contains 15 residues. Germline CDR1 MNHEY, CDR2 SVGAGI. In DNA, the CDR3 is TGTGCCAGCAGTTACGGGACAGAGTGGTACAATGAGCAGTTCTTC. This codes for CASSYGTEWYNEQFF.

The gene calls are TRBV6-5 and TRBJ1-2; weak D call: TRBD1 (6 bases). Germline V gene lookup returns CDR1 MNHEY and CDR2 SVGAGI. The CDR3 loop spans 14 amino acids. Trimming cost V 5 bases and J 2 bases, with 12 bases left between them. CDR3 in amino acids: CASSPDSPNYGYTF. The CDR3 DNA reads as TGTGCCAGCAGTCCGGACAGCCCCAACTATGGCTACACCTTC.

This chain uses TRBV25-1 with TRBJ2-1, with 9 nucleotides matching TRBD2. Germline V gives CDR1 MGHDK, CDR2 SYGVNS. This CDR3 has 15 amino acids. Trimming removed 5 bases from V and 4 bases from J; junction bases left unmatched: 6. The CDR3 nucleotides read TGTGCCAGCAGTCTCGACACTAGCGGGTACAATGAGCAGTTCTTC. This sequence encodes CASSLDTSGYNEQFF. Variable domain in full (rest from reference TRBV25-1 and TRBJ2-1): EADIYQTPRYLVIGTGKKITLECSQTMGHDKMYWYQQDPGMELHLIHYSYGVNSTEKGDLSSESTVSRIRTEHFPLTLESARPSHTSQYLCASSLDTSGYNEQFFGPGTRLTVL.

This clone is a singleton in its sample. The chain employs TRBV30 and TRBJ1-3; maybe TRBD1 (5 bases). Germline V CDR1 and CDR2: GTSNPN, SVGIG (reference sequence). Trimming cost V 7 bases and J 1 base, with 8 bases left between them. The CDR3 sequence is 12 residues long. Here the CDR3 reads CASQGSGNTIYF. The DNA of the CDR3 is TGTGCCTCCCAGGGTTCTGGAAACACCATATATTTT.

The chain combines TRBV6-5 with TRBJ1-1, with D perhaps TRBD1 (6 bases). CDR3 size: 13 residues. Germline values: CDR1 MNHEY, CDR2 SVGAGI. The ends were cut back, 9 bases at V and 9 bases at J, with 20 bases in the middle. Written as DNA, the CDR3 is TGTGCCAGTAACCAACGGGACACCCTCAAAGCTTTCTTT. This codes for CASNQRDTLKAFF.

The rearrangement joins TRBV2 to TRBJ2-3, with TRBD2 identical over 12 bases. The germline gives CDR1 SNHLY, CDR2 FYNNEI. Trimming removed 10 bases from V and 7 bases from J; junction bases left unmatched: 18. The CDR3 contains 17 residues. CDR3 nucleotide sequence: TGTGCCACCGAACTCCCTAGAACTAGCGGGAGGAGGTATACGCAGTATTTT. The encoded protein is CATELPRTSGRRYTQYF.

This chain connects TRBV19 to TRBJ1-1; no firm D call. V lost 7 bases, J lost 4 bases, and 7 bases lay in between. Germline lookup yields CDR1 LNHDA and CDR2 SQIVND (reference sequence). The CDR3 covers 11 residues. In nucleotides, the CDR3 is TGTGCCAGTATTTACGGCACTGAAGCTTTCTTT. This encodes CASIYGTEAFF.